These 22 T cell receptor beta chains were all obtained from the same sample, sequenced in a study of cytomegalovirus exposure and HLA in healthy donors (dated by TCRdb to about 2017). Libraries were built with the immunoSEQ multiplex PCR assay. For the multiplex PCR, a mixture combining 60 forward primers for TCR Vbeta segments and 13 reverse primers for TCR Jbeta segments was used. TCRdb took over this immuneACCESS table, retaining in-frame rearrangements with V and J assigned. Such tables are incomplete; in checked studies, under half of the missing clones stem from an unresolved V gene, and the remainder is unexplained. For this sample the table gives approximately 130,000 clones, of which about three quarters were detected only once. Less than 3.5% of the sample comes from the top ten. Sequenced: PBMCs. The receptors shown here come from a human donor in good health.

The V call is TRBV5-1, the J call TRBJ2-1; D possibly corresponds to TRBD2 (5 bases). V was cut by 0 bases and J by 5 bases, with 9 bases left in between. Looked up from germline, CDR1 is SGHRS and CDR2 is YFSETQ. The CDR3 is 14 residues long. In nucleotides, the CDR3 is TGCGCCAGCAGCTTGGCCCTAGCAGACAATGAGCAGTTCTTC. Protein product: CASSLALADNEQFF. The full variable domain, completed using reference TRBV5-1 and TRBJ2-1, is KAGVTQTPRYLIKTRGQQVTLSCSPISGHRSVSWYQQTPGQGLQFLFEYFSETQRNKGNFPGRFSGRQFSNSRSEMNVSTLELGDSALYLCASSLALADNEQFFGPGTRLTVL.

This clone showed up just a few times. The V gene is TRBV10-3, the J gene TRBJ2-1; 8 nucleotides align to TRBD2. The CDR3 is 15 residues long. Germline CDR1 is ENHRY and CDR2 is SYGVKD. V trimming: 1 base; J trimming: 7 bases; junction bases outside the gene matches: 6. CDR3 protein: CAISEFPSGRNEQFF. For the CDR3, the DNA is TGTGCCATCAGTGAGTTTCCTAGCGGGCGAAATGAGCAGTTCTTC.

The chain uses TRBV29-1 and TRBJ1-1, with TRBD1 as a possible D gene (5 bases). CDR1 is SQVTM, CDR2 ANQGSEA, per germline. This CDR3 has 12 amino acids. V lost 6 bases, J lost 1 base, and 9 bases lay in between. In nucleotides, the CDR3 is TGCAGCGTCAAGACAGCGAACACTGAAGCTTTCTTT. Its translation: CSVKTANTEAFF.

The chain recombines TRBV9 with TRBJ2-5; a possible D gene is TRBD1 (6 bases). Judging by the DNA end, TRBJ2-7 fits better; the J call may be wrong. Germline values: CDR1 SGDLS, CDR2 YYNGEE. There are 14 residues in the CDR3. The CDR3 is CASSVGSRGDEQYF. The CDR3 region has the DNA TGTGCCAGCAGCGTAGGATCCAGGGGAGACGAGCAGTACTTC.

This sequence joins TRBV5-1 and TRBJ2-1, with 11 bases matching TRBD2. V shed 4 bases and J 8 bases; nucleotides not matched to a gene: 11. CDR1 is SGHRS and CDR2 is YFSETQ in the germline V gene. CDR3 length: 16 amino acids. The CDR3 DNA reads as TGCGCCAGCAGCCGAATACTAGCGGGAGTGTATCATGAGCAGTTCTTC. It yields the protein CASSRILAGVYHEQFF.

For the CDR3, the DNA is TGCGCCAGCAGCTTGAGTCAGGGGCCCGGGACCGGGGAGCTGTTTTTT. Protein: CASSLSQGPGTGELFF. This chain connects TRBV5-1 to TRBJ2-2, with D possibly TRBD1 on 6 matching bases. The germline V and J ends were trimmed by 1 base and 5 bases, with 15 bases remaining between them. Germline-derived CDR1 and CDR2 are SGHRS and YFSETQ. This CDR3 is built from 16 residues.

The rearrangement links TRBV7-6 to TRBJ2-5, with D possibly being TRBD1 (6 bases). Germline V gene lookup returns CDR1 SGHVS and CDR2 FNYEAQ. The CDR3 contains 14 residues. V lost 4 bases to trimming and J lost 5 bases, with 14 bases between them. The CDR3 region has the DNA TGTGCCAGCAGCTCTAGACAGGCCGCGGAGACCCAGTACTTC. Amino acids: CASSSRQAAETQYF.

The rearrangement uses TRBV7-2 and TRBJ2-7, with 7 bases identical to TRBD1. Germline V gene sequence: CDR1 SGHTA, CDR2 FQGNSA. After removal of 2 bases from V and 1 base from J, the junction contained 11 bases not matched to a gene. The CDR3 runs to 17 residues. CDR3 loop: CASSLSRQGLPSYEQYF. For the CDR3, the DNA is TGTGCCAGCAGCTTATCGAGACAGGGTCTGCCTTCCTACGAGCAGTACTTC.

On this clone: One end of the junction varies from germline; a read error may be responsible. V gene TRBV7-9 combines with J gene TRBJ2-3, with D uncertain. Germline loops: CDR1 SEHNR, CDR2 FQNEAQ (reference sequence). This CDR3 is built from 14 residues. The CDR3 reads CSSNPLTRTDTQYF. The CDR3 DNA sequence: TGTTCCAGCAACCCACTCACCAGGACAGATACGCAGTATTTT.

The chain uses TRBV21-1 and TRBJ2-1; the table assigns TRBD2, which was not confirmed against the DNA. TRBV21-1 is classified as a pseudogene. This CDR3 region has 18 residues. CDR3 in DNA: TGTGCCAGCAGCAGCGGGGGAGAGCGGGGGGGCCCGGACAATGAGCAGTTCTTC. It codes for CASSSGGERGGPDNEQFF.

A single count supports this clone. This sequence joins TRBV18 and TRBJ2-7; maybe TRBD1 (7 bases). CDR1 is KGHSH, CDR2 LQKENI, per germline. The CDR3 runs 14 residues. Trimming removed 3 bases at V and 5 bases at J, with 14 bases between. This chain's CDR3 is CASSPRQGGDEQYF. CDR3 coding DNA: TGTGCCAGCTCACCTCGACAGGGAGGCGACGAGCAGTACTTC.

This clone was recorded a few times. The chain recombines TRBV28 with TRBJ1-4; TRBD1 aligns across 7 bases. This CDR3 contains 14 residues. Looked up from germline, CDR1 is MDHEN and CDR2 is SYDVKM. V was clipped by 5 bases and J by 7 bases; unmatched bases: 7. The CDR3 DNA reads TGTGCCAGCAGTCCGACAGGGAAGCCTGAAAAACTGTTTTTT. This gives the protein CASSPTGKPEKLFF. The entire variable domain, with the rest obtained from reference TRBV28 and TRBJ1-4, is as follows: DVKVTQSSRYLVKRTGEKVFLECVQDMDHENMFWYRQDPGLGLRLIYFSYDVKMKEKGDIPEGYSVSREKKERFSLILESASTNQTSMYLCASSPTGKPEKLFFGSGTQLSVL.

The chain couples TRBV5-1 to TRBJ2-3, with 9 bases identical to TRBD1. Germline trimming cut 4 bases from V and 6 bases from J; bases unmatched to any gene: 9. Per the germline V gene, CDR1 is SGHRS and CDR2 is YFSETQ. The CDR3 is 15 residues long. The CDR3 nucleotides are TGCGCCAGCAGCATACAGGGGGCCGGGGGGGATACGCAGTATTTT. The encoded protein is CASSIQGAGGDTQYF. Combining the CDR3 with reference TRBV5-1 and TRBJ2-3 gives the whole variable domain KAGVTQTPRYLIKTRGQQVTLSCSPISGHRSVSWYQQTPGQGLQFLFEYFSETQRNKGNFPGRFSGRQFSNSRSEMNVSTLELGDSALYLCASSIQGAGGDTQYFGPGTRLTVL.

The chain uses TRBV5-6 and TRBJ2-7; TRBD1 aligns across 11 bases. The CDR3 extends over 14 amino acids. V shed 4 bases, J shed 4 bases, and the junction held 4 bases outside the gene matches. The germline V gene encodes CDR1 SGHDT and CDR2 YYEEEE. The CDR3 DNA reads as TGTGCCAGCAGCCACGGGACAGGGGGGTACGAGCAGTACTTC. This sequence encodes CASSHGTGGYEQYF.

V is TRBV18 and J is TRBJ1-2; D call uncertain. Germline V gene lookup returns CDR1 KGHSH and CDR2 LQKENI. The ends were cut back, 6 bases at V and 7 bases at J, with 21 bases in the middle. The CDR3 is 15 amino acids. CDR3 region: CASSTPVGDFSGYTF. CDR3 sequence (DNA): TGTGCCAGCTCCACACCAGTCGGGGATTTCTCTGGCTACACCTTC.

This clone was detected once. The chain combines TRBV9 with TRBJ2-4; TRBD1 matches 11 bases. The CDR3 runs 14 residues. The junction had 7 bases not matched to a gene; V was cut back by 4 bases and J by 10 bases. CDR1 is SGDLS, CDR2 YYNGEE, per germline. CDR3 bases: TGTGCCAGCAGCTCCGTGGGACAGGGGGGAATTCAGTACTTC. It specifies CASSSVGQGGIQYF.

The chain has TRBV5-1 and TRBJ2-3; possible D gene TRBD1, 6 bases. The V end was cut by 4 bases, the J end by 5 bases, with 14 bases between. Germline CDR1 and CDR2: SGHRS and YFSETQ. The length of the CDR3 is 14 residues. The CDR3 DNA sequence: TGCGCCAGCAGCGACCTCTCAGGGGTAGATACGCAGTATTTT. Encoded protein: CASSDLSGVDTQYF.

The V call is TRBV10-3, the J call TRBJ1-3, with D hard to call. Trimming pared 0 bases from V and 3 bases from J, leaving 15 bases between. The CDR3 spans 17 residues. Germline loops: CDR1 ENHRY, CDR2 SYGVKD. This chain's CDR3 is CAISESRLGVRGNTIYF. CDR3 nucleotides: TGTGCCATCAGTGAGTCGAGGCTGGGTGTCCGTGGAAACACCATATATTTT.

The chain has TRBV29-1 and TRBJ2-5, with a weak D call TRBD2 (6 bases). V gave up 6 bases and J gave up 5 bases, with 16 bases separating them. The germline gives CDR1 SQVTM, CDR2 ANQGSEA. The CDR3 covers 13 residues. The CDR3 DNA sequence: TGCAGCGTGCGACTAGTTGGTGGGGAGACCCAGTACTTC. Its translation: CSVRLVGGETQYF.

The rearrangement uses TRBV10-3 and TRBJ2-3; D gene uncertain. Germline values: CDR1 ENHRY, CDR2 SYGVKD. Trimming took off 3 bases at V and 2 bases at J, with 15 bases between the two ends. The CDR3 runs 16 residues. In nucleotides, the CDR3 is TGTGCCATCAGTGATAAAAAGCTATCCTTCACAGATACGCAGTATTTT. Its translation is CAISDKKLSFTDTQYF.

This chain uses TRBV21-1 with TRBJ2-5; no check of the table's D call, TRBD2, against the DNA was made. TRBV21-1 counts as a pseudogene. This CDR3 has 17 residues. Written as DNA, the CDR3 is TGTGCCAGCACCAAAGGCGGGGTACAGCTCTTGGGGGAGACCCAGTACTTC. This codes for CASTKGGVQLLGETQYF.

This clone came up a few times. Sequence at one end of the junction differs from germline and may be a read error. The chain couples TRBV9 to TRBJ2-5; D not certain. This CDR3 has 14 amino acids. Germline CDR1 is SGDLS and CDR2 is YYNGEE. CDR3 sequence reads: CVSSVAPSQETQYF. The CDR3 DNA follows: TGTGTCAGCAGCGTAGCCCCGAGTCAAGAGACCCAGTACTTC.